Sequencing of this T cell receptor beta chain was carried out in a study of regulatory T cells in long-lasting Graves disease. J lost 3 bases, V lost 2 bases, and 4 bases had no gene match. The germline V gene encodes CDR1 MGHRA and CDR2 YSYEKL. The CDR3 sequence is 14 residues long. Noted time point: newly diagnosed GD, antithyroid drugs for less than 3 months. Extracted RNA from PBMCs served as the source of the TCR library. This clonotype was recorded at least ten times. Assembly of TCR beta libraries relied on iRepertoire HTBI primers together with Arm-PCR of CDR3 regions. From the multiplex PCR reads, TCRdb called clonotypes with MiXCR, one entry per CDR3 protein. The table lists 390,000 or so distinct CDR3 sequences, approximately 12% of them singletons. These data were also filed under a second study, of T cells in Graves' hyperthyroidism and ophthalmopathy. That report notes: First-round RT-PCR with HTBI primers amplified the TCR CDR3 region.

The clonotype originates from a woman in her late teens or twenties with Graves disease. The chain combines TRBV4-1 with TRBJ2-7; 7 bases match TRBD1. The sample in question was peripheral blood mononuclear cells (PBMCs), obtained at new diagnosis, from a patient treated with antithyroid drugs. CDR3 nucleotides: TGCGCCAGCAGCCAATCAACAGGGGTCTACGAGCAGTACTTC. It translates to CASSQSTGVYEQYF.